This TCR beta chain was captured by sequencing in a study of brain T cells in children with intractable seizures (dated by TCRdb to the early 2020s). For the wider study: Resected brain tissue from 53 pediatric epilepsy surgery cases was initially screened for immune gene transcripts with a NanoString immunology panel. About 70% of the 12 selected surgery cases also had pre-surgery blood sequenced, which left four cases with brain tissue only. The paper's findings and limits, for the study overall: Because sequencing depth differed between pre- and post-surgery blood, the absence of clones from the pre-surgery sample may reflect undersampling. Viral specificity was inferred only from CDR3 sequence similarity, and patients' HCMV serostatus was unknown.

The immunoSEQ assay was applied to genomic DNA to generate the TCR beta chain sequences. In the paper's pipeline: CDR3 sequences that did not begin with the conserved framework cysteine at position 104 were removed by hand. To get clonality, the normalized Shannon's Diversity Index was subtracted from one, giving values from 0 (maximal diversity) to 1 (oligoclonal). To check whether a given CDR3 had different frequencies in two samples, for example brain versus blood, chi-squared comparison-of-proportions tests were used. Public clonotypes were identified by searching immuneACCESS, and similarity to known antiviral clonotypes was assessed with the VDJdb browser. TCRdb mirrors the immuneACCESS table, restricted to in-frame sequences. Some clones are absent from its copies; in checked studies, under half trace to an unresolved V gene, and the reason for the others is unknown. The V and J calls and clone size are taken from that table; D and trimming were inferred from the DNA. The sample table holds about 340,000 clones, of which 93% were seen once. Around 6% of the sample goes to the ten largest clones.

There are 14 amino acids in the CDR3, from cysteine to phenylalanine inclusive. Only the CDR3 portion is preserved as DNA: 42 bases, with reading frame beginning at the first base. The CDR1 and CDR2 encoded by the germline V gene are SGHDN and FVKESK. Trimming takes 1 base off V and 4 bases off J; junction bases not matched to a gene: 3. The sample's time point label, decoded: blood from clinic visit 5 months post-surgery; TSC patient then seizure free. Surgery cases with the highest brain T cell transcript signatures were selected for TCR beta chain sequencing of brain tissue and, where available, blood. Before surgery, the patients had been given at least one anti-epileptic drug. TCR-sequenced patients were children with drug-resistant epilepsy due to tuberous sclerosis complex, focal cortical dysplasia, Rasmussen encephalitis or hemimegalencephaly. Bulk genomic DNA was extracted from unsorted brain tissue and whole blood with the Monarch genomic DNA purification kit.

On this clone itself: There is no known antigen for this receptor. No qualities accompany the bases; no much larger clone lies one base away.

The chain is made from TRBV14 and TRBJ1-2; TRBD1 lines up with 7 middle nucleotides. The receptor comes from a boy younger than two with tuberous sclerosis and intractable seizures. Sequences were derived from peripheral blood, sampled roughly 5 months after surgery. The encoded CDR3 is CASSQVSGGYGYTF. The bases read TGTGCCAGCAGCCAAGTCTCAGGGGGCTATGGCTACACCTTC.